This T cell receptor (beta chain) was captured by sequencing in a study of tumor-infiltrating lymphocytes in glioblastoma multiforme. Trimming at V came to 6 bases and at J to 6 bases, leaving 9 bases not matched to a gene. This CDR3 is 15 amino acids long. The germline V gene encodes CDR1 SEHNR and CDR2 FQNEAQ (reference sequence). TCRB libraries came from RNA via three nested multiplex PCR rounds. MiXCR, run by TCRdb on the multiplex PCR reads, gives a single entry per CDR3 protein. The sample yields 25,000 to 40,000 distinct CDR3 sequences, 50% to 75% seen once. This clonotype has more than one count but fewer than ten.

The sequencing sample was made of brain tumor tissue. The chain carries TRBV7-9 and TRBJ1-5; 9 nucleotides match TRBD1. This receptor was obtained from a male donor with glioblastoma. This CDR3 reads CASSSGTGSLQPQHF. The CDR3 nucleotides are TGTGCCAGCAGTTCAGGGACAGGGTCTCTTCAGCCCCAGCATTTT.